These 13 T cell receptor beta chains share one sample of origin, sequenced in a study of blood T cell repertoires in COVID-19. Sequencing used immunoSEQ multiplex PCR; TCRdb keeps in-frame clones, though not all of them. The sample carries 130,000 to 150,000 clones, 85% to 90% recorded once. Material: peripheral blood. The source of these receptors is a woman aged 55-69 years with active COVID-19.

The rearrangement joins TRBV4-3 to TRBJ1-2; D might be TRBD1 (6 bases). The V and J ends lost 2 bases and 6 bases respectively, with 10 bases between them. The CDR3 has 13 amino acids. Per the germline V gene, CDR1 is LGHNA and CDR2 is YSLEER. The CDR3 DNA reads TGCGCCAGCAGCCAACGGACAGCTAATGGCTACACCTTC. The encoded protein is CASSQRTANGYTF.

Turning to this clone: This sample also contains other DNA sequences that code for the same CDR3. This chain connects TRBV4-2 to TRBJ2-1, with 10 bases aligning to TRBD2. This CDR3 has 18 residues. Trimming at V came to 1 base and at J to 7 bases, leaving 13 bases not matched to a gene. Germline V gene sequence: CDR1 LGHNA, CDR2 YNFKEQ. The CDR3 loop is CASSQGSRASGGGNEQFF. In DNA form, the CDR3 reads TGTGCCAGCAGCCAAGGTAGTCGAGCTAGCGGGGGAGGGAATGAGCAGTTCTTC.

The chain carries TRBV7-8 and TRBJ1-1; maybe TRBD1 (6 bases). Between the trimmed V and J ends, which lost 7 bases and 4 bases, there was a span of 19 bases. The CDR3 is made up of 15 amino acids. CDR1 is SGHVS, CDR2 FQNEAQ, per germline. DNA of the CDR3: TGTGCCAGCAACCCGCGACAGGCCACGGGCACTGAAGCTTTCTTT. This sequence encodes CASNPRQATGTEAFF.

The chain combines TRBV6-5 with TRBJ2-7, with 10 bases identical to TRBD2. The CDR3 length is 15 residues. J lost 2 bases, V lost 5 bases, and 6 bases had no gene match. Germline V gene sequence: CDR1 MNHEY, CDR2 SVGAGI. The CDR3 region has the DNA TGTGCCAGCAGTCGAAAGCGGGAGGGCCCCTACGAGCAGTACTTC. Translated: CASSRKREGPYEQYF.

J is TRBJ1-5 and V is TRBV27; D uncertain. The germline V and J ends were trimmed by 3 bases and 4 bases, with 4 bases remaining between them. The length of the CDR3 is 12 residues. Germline CDR1 MNHEY, CDR2 SMNVEV (reference sequence). The CDR3 here is CASSFVNQPQHF. DNA for the CDR3: TGTGCCAGCAGTTTCGTTAATCAGCCCCAGCATTTT.

The rearrangement links TRBV11-2 to TRBJ2-7, with D tentatively TRBD2 (6 bases). The CDR3 is 16 amino acids. V lost 2 bases and J 0 bases, leaving 14 bases between the germline ends. Germline CDR1 reads SGHAT; CDR2 reads FQNNGV. The CDR3 sequence: CASSLLGGLSSYEQYF. CDR3 nucleotide sequence: TGTGCCAGCAGCTTATTAGGAGGACTAAGCTCCTACGAGCAGTACTTC.

This clone has just one count. V and J are TRBV7-3 and TRBJ2-1, with a weak D call TRBD2 (6 bases). Germline loops: CDR1 SGHTA, CDR2 FQGTGA. The CDR3 is made up of 16 amino acids. V was shortened by 1 base and J by 3 bases, with 13 bases between the two germline ends. For the CDR3, the DNA is TGTGCCAGCAGCTTAAGTCGACTAGGAGGCTACAATGAGCAGTTCTTC. Protein product: CASSLSRLGGYNEQFF.

This chain joins TRBV28 and TRBJ2-5; 11 bases map to TRBD2. Germline CDR1 reads MDHEN; CDR2 reads SYDVKM. Trimming at V came to 3 bases and at J to 7 bases, leaving 4 bases not matched to a gene. The CDR3 is 14 amino acids. CDR3 sequence: CASSLGLADWTQYF. The CDR3 DNA sequence: TGTGCCAGCAGTTTGGGACTAGCGGATTGGACCCAGTACTTC.

The J gene is TRBJ2-1, the V gene TRBV6-2 or TRBV6-3; D remains ambiguous. The germline V gene encodes CDR1 MNHEY and CDR2 SVGEGT. The germline V and J ends were trimmed by 4 bases and 0 bases, with 19 bases remaining between them. The CDR3 sequence is 18 residues long. The CDR3 DNA is TGTGCCAGCAGTTCCCCTAAATTGGTCTCTAGCTCCTACAATGAGCAGTTCTTC. It translates to CASSSPKLVSSSYNEQFF.

This clone appeared a few times. This chain connects TRBV28 to TRBJ1-5, with TRBD1 as a possible D gene (5 bases). Germline V gene lookup returns CDR1 MDHEN and CDR2 SYDVKM. Trimming left V 6 bases short and J 0 bases short, with 12 bases between. The CDR3 covers 15 residues. The chain's CDR3 is CASSPKGYSNQPQHF. Here the CDR3 DNA reads TGTGCCAGCAGCCCTAAGGGGTATAGCAATCAGCCCCAGCATTTT.

The chain links TRBV7-2 to TRBJ2-1; 16 bases map to TRBD2. The CDR3 spans 18 residues. V lost 1 base to trimming and J lost 7 bases; unmatched junction nucleotides: 7. Germline V gene sequence: CDR1 SGHTA, CDR2 FQGNSA. Here the CDR3 DNA reads TGTGCCAGCAGCTTAGGGCCGGGACTAGCGGGAGGGCGGAATGAGCAGTTCTTC. The encoded protein is CASSLGPGLAGGRNEQFF.

The chain uses TRBV6-2 or TRBV6-3 and TRBJ2-7; TRBD2 aligns across 8 bases. The J call is uncertain, as TRBJ2-1 better fits the DNA end. Looked up from germline, CDR1 is MNHEY and CDR2 is SVGEGT. CDR3 length equals 16 residues. CDR3 region: CASSYSASGPYNEQFF. CDR3 sequence (DNA): TGTGCCAGCAGTTACTCGGCTAGCGGGCCTTACAATGAGCAGTTCTTC.

The chain has TRBV3-1 (or the pseudogene TRBV3-2) and TRBJ1-4; possibly TRBD1 for D (6 bases). Germline CDR1 and CDR2: LGHDT and YNNKEL (reference sequence). V lost 4 bases to trimming and J lost 7 bases, with 16 bases between them. The CDR3 is made up of 15 amino acids. CDR3 in amino acids: CASSRGQLNSEKLFF. The CDR3 DNA reads TGTGCCAGCAGCCGCGGACAGTTGAATTCTGAAAAACTGTTTTTT.